The 24 T cell receptor beta chains below all came from one sample that was sequenced in a study of early T cells in non-severe SARS-CoV-2 infection (dated by TCRdb to 2020 to 2022). The library was built by means of 5' RACE. Sequencing was carried out with a NextSeq 500. TCRdb redid the processing of the public reads, applying fastp at Q25 and MiXCR, and retained in-frame beta chains. Identical CDR3 protein sequences are pooled into one entry, listed with their most common genes and DNA. This sample is represented by approximately 81,000 distinct CDR3 sequences; around 6% of them were singletons. The ten largest clones take up under 10% of the sample. The source material was whole blood. Receptors were obtained from an adult who was a healthcare worker with PCR-confirmed SARS-CoV-2 infection or an uninfected control (not recorded which).

This chain uses TRBV7-2 with TRBJ2-5; D uncertain. Germline V gene sequence: CDR1 SGHTA, CDR2 FQGNSA. Between the trimmed V and J ends, which lost 5 bases and 4 bases, there was a span of 20 bases. The CDR3 is 16 amino acids. DNA for the CDR3: TGTGCCAGCAGCCCAGCTCGGATCGGGTCGCGAGAGACCCAGTACTTC. Translated, it gives CASSPARIGSRETQYF. Variable domain in full (rest from reference TRBV7-2 and TRBJ2-5): GAGVSQSPSNKVTEKGKDVELRCDPISGHTALYWYRQSLGQGLEFLIYFQGNSAPDKSGLPSDRFSAERTGGSVSTLTIQRTQQEDSAVYLCASSPARIGSRETQYFGPGTRLLVL.

This clonotype has a count of ten or more. The rearrangement uses TRBV10-2 and TRBJ2-1; TRBD2 matches 10 bases. The germline V gene encodes CDR1 WSHSY and CDR2 SAAADI. The CDR3 is made up of 16 amino acids. V lost 6 bases and J lost 5; bases outside the gene matches: 10. CDR3 in amino acids: CASRALAGGGHNEQFF. CDR3 DNA: TGCGCCAGCAGGGCTTTAGCGGGGGGAGGCCACAATGAGCAGTTCTTC.

This clonotype was counted between two and nine times. CDR3 bases: TGTGCCAGCAGACGACAGGGGGCTAGTGCAGATACGCAGTATTTT. This sequence encodes CASRRQGASADTQYF. This chain joins TRBV6-6 and TRBJ2-3, with TRBD1 matching 10 bases. V was clipped by 6 bases and J by 4 bases; unmatched bases: 7. Germline CDR1 is MNHNY and CDR2 is SVGAGI (reference sequence). CDR3 size: 15 residues.

The CDR3 DNA reads as TGCGCCAGCAGCTCAGGTGGGGGATCTGGAAACACCATATATTTT. Translating gives CASSSGGGSGNTIYF. The chain joins TRBV5-1 to TRBJ1-3, with D possibly being TRBD1 (5 bases). Trimming left V 3 bases short and J 1 base short, with 11 bases between. CDR1 is SGHRS, CDR2 YFSETQ, per germline. This CDR3 region has 15 residues.

This clonotype was counted a few times. V and J are TRBV12-3 or TRBV12-4 and TRBJ2-1; 13 bases line up with TRBD2. With V trimmed by 6 bases and J by 2 bases, 1 base remained unmatched. The CDR3 is made up of 15 amino acids. The CDR3 protein is CASRGTSGTYNEQFF. DNA of the CDR3: TGTGCCAGCAGAGGGACTAGCGGGACCTACAATGAGCAGTTCTTC.

This clonotype was recorded at least ten times. V gene TRBV3-1 combines with J gene TRBJ1-5, with TRBD1 matching 8 bases. The junction had 3 bases not matched to a gene; V was cut back by 5 bases and J by 0 bases. Germline CDR1 and CDR2: LGHDT and YNNKEL (reference sequence). The CDR3 consists of 15 residues. The CDR3, as DNA: TGTGCCAGCAGCACTGGGACAGGTAGCAATCAGCCCCAGCATTTT. It translates to CASSTGTGSNQPQHF.

The table lists this clonotype with many counts. Here the CDR3 DNA reads TGCAGTGCTAGATTGACGACAGGGTTCGGTGAAGCTTTCTTT. Protein product: CSARLTTGFGEAFF. V is TRBV20-1 and J is TRBJ1-1; 7 nucleotides match TRBD1. Germline values: CDR1 DFQATT, CDR2 SNEGSKA (reference sequence). CDR3 length: 14 residues. V dropped 2 bases and J dropped 7; count of bases not matched to a gene: 10.

This clonotype was counted once. The J gene is TRBJ2-2, the V gene TRBV5-4; TRBD1 aligns across 9 bases. Germline V CDR1 and CDR2: SGHNT, YYREEE (reference sequence). The V segment lost 0 bases and the J segment 6 bases; nucleotides outside the gene matches: 3. This CDR3 region has 15 residues. The CDR3 region is CASSLVGQGSGELFF. As DNA, the CDR3 is TGTGCCAGCAGCTTGGTGGGACAGGGTTCCGGGGAGCTGTTTTTT.

This clonotype was seen at least ten times. The V call is TRBV6-1, the J call TRBJ2-7; 9 nucleotides agree with TRBD2. The J segment lost 0 bases and the V segment lost 0 bases, leaving 0 bases of the junction unmatched. This CDR3 has 15 amino acids. Germline CDR1 is MNHNS and CDR2 is SASEGT. The CDR3 DNA reads TGTGCCAGCAGTGAAGCTAGCGGGAGCTCCTACGAGCAGTACTTC. It yields the protein CASSEASGSSYEQYF.

In its sample, this clonotype was seen a few times. The chain combines TRBV20-1 with TRBJ1-4, with D possibly TRBD1 on 5 matching bases. V lost 6 bases to trimming and J lost 3 bases, with 14 bases between them. CDR1 is DFQATT and CDR2 is SNEGSKA in the germline V gene (reference sequence). This CDR3 is built from 14 residues. In nucleotides, the CDR3 is TGCAGTGCACAAAAGGGGTCGGCTAATGAAAAACTGTTTTTT. Protein sequence: CSAQKGSANEKLFF.

Only a few counts were recorded for this clonotype. This chain connects TRBV4-1 to TRBJ1-1; 9 bases are shared with TRBD1. After removal of 4 bases from V and 7 bases from J, the junction contained 4 bases not matched to a gene. Germline loops: CDR1 MGHRA, CDR2 YSYEKL. This CDR3 comprises 13 residues. This chain's CDR3 is CASSPRDRDEAFF. The CDR3, as DNA: TGCGCCAGCAGCCCCCGGGACAGGGATGAAGCTTTCTTT.

There are many counts of this clonotype. The chain employs TRBV24-1 and TRBJ2-3, with a tentative D call TRBD1 (6 bases). The CDR3 runs to 16 residues. Germline V gives CDR1 KGHDR, CDR2 SFDVKD. Between the trimmed V and J ends, which lost 3 bases and 1 base, there was a span of 13 bases. CDR3 in amino acids: CATSDPRPGGTDTQYF. CDR3 bases: TGTGCCACCAGTGATCCGCGCCCAGGGGGCACAGATACGCAGTATTTT.

This clonotype was seen many times. This chain uses TRBV27 with TRBJ1-2; TRBD1 is a possible D gene (5 bases). CDR1 MNHEY and CDR2 SMNVEV come from the germline V gene (reference sequence). Trimming pared 3 bases from V and 2 bases from J, leaving 7 bases between. The length of the CDR3 is 13 residues. The CDR3 sequence is CASSFEGNYGYTF. The DNA of the CDR3 is TGTGCCAGCAGTTTCGAGGGGAACTATGGCTACACCTTC.

Ten or more counts support this clonotype. As DNA, the CDR3 is TGTGCCAGCAGTTTCACAGGGGAAACTGAAGCTTTCTTT. Its translation: CASSFTGETEAFF. The chain carries TRBV27 and TRBJ1-1, with TRBD1 matching 7 bases. CDR3 size: 13 residues. The V and J ends lost 3 bases and 5 bases, in that order; junction bases with no gene match: 3. CDR1 and CDR2 (germline): MNHEY, SMNVEV (reference sequence).

In its sample, this clonotype was seen many times. The chain couples TRBV14 to TRBJ1-1; 7 nucleotides agree with TRBD1. The CDR3 runs to 14 residues. The V gene's germline CDR1 is SGHDN and CDR2 FVKESK. Germline trimming cut 4 bases from V and 6 bases from J; bases unmatched to any gene: 8. CDR3 residues: CASSPIGTDSEAFF. The CDR3 bases are TGTGCCAGCAGCCCGATCGGGACAGACTCTGAAGCTTTCTTT.

This clonotype turned up a few times. This rearrangement joins TRBV6-1 to TRBJ2-1, with 8 nucleotides matching TRBD2. With V trimmed by 2 bases and J by 12 bases, 3 bases remained unmatched. CDR1 MNHNS and CDR2 SASEGT come from the germline V gene. This CDR3 comprises 12 residues. The CDR3 DNA follows: TGTGCCAGCAGTGAAAGCGGGAGTTCGCAGTTCTTC. Translation gives CASSESGSSQFF.

This clonotype has a handful of counts. This chain links TRBV6-5 with TRBJ1-1; the D is unclear. CDR3 size: 15 residues. Germline V lookup: CDR1 MNHEY, CDR2 SVGAGI. Trimming removed 6 bases from V and 1 base from J, with 15 bases in between. CDR3 bases: TGTGCCAGCAGCCCCATCAGAGGGAAGAACACTGAAGCTTTCTTT. It yields the protein CASSPIRGKNTEAFF.

This clonotype was recorded many times. The chain recombines TRBV20-1 with TRBJ2-5, with 8 bases matching TRBD2. Germline V gene data show CDR1 as DFQATT and CDR2 as SNEGSKA (reference sequence). Trimming took 3 bases from V and 5 from J; bases not matched to a gene: 11. The CDR3 runs to 15 residues. The CDR3 DNA follows: TGCAGTGCTAGCCCGGGGGGGGGTTCCTATGAGACCCAGTACTTC. Its translation: CSASPGGGSYETQYF.

This clonotype occurred many times. This rearrangement joins TRBV20-1 to TRBJ1-2; 7 bases match TRBD1. The J segment lost 6 bases and the V segment lost 3 bases, leaving 10 bases of the junction unmatched. Germline CDR1 DFQATT, CDR2 SNEGSKA (reference sequence). CDR3 length equals 14 residues. CDR3 amino acids: CSASMTGLTNGYTF. In nucleotides, the CDR3 is TGCAGTGCTAGCATGACAGGGTTGACTAATGGCTACACCTTC.

In its sample, this clonotype was seen many times. This chain joins TRBV20-1 and TRBJ2-7; D call uncertain. The CDR3 contains 14 residues. V lost 1 base to trimming and J lost 3 bases, with 13 bases between them. Germline values: CDR1 DFQATT, CDR2 SNEGSKA (reference sequence). The CDR3 loop reads CSARGGPLGYEQYF. In DNA, the CDR3 is TGCAGTGCTAGAGGCGGACCCTTGGGCTACGAGCAGTACTTC.

This clonotype came up many times. The CDR3 DNA sequence: TGCAGTGCTAGAGATTGGACAGTCGGTGTTGGAGAAGAGCAGTACTTC. This translates into CSARDWTVGVGEEQYF. The chain couples TRBV20-1 to TRBJ2-7, with D tentatively TRBD1 (6 bases). Germline V CDR1 and CDR2: DFQATT, SNEGSKA (reference sequence). This CDR3 is built from 16 residues. Trimming pared 0 bases from V and 7 bases from J, leaving 22 bases between.

This rearrangement joins TRBV12-3 or TRBV12-4 to TRBJ2-1, with 11 bases lining up with TRBD2. V lost 6 bases to trimming and J lost 2 bases; unmatched junction nucleotides: 3. CDR3 length: 15 amino acids. The CDR3: CASRVSGRAYNEQFF. The CDR3 DNA reads as TGTGCCAGCAGAGTTAGCGGGAGGGCCTACAATGAGCAGTTCTTC.

This clonotype was recorded many times. The V and J genes are TRBV7-8 and TRBJ1-1, with D possibly being TRBD1 (6 bases). This CDR3 is 14 amino acids long. Germline V gives CDR1 SGHVS, CDR2 FQNEAQ. The ends were cut back, 0 bases at V and 4 bases at J, with 9 bases in the middle. Here the CDR3 reads CASSLAQGSTEAFF. CDR3 bases: TGTGCCAGCAGCTTAGCCCAGGGGAGCACTGAAGCTTTCTTT.

There are a few counts of this clonotype. The genes are TRBV5-1 and TRBJ2-7; TRBD2 matches at 9 bases. The germline gives CDR1 SGHRS, CDR2 YFSETQ. CDR3 length: 15 residues. The trim removed 3 bases at V and 0 bases at J, leaving 4 bases unmatched. This chain's CDR3 is CASSWLAGASYEQYF. In nucleotides, the CDR3 is TGCGCCAGCAGCTGGTTAGCGGGGGCCTCCTACGAGCAGTACTTC.